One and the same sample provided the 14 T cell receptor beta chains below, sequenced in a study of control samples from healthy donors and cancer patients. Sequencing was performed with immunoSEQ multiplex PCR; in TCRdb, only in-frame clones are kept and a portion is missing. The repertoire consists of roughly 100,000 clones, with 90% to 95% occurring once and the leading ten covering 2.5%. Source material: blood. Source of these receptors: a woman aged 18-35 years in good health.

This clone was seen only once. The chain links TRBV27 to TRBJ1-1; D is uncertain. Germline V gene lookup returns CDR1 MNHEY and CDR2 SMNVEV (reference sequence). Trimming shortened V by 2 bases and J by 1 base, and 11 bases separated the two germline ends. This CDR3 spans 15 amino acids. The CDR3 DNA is TGTGCCAGCAGTTTAATAGGCAGTGCGAACACTGAAGCTTTCTTT. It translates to CASSLIGSANTEAFF.

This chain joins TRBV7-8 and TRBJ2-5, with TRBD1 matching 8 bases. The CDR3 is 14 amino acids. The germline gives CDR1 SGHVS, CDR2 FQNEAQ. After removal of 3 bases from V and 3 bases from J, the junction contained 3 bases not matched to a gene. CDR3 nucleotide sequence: TGTGCCAGCAGCTTGGGACAGGTTAAAGAGACCCAGTACTTC. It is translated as CASSLGQVKETQYF.

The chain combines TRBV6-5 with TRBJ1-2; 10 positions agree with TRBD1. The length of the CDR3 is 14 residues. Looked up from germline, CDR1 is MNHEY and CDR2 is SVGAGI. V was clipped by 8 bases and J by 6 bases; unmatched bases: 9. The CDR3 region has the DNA TGTGCCAGCTTCGCCGGGACAGGGGTCGATGGCTACACCTTC. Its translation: CASFAGTGVDGYTF.

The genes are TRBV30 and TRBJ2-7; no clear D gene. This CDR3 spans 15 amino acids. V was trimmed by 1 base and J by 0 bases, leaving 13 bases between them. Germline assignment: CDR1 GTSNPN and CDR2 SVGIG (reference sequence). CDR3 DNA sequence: TGTGCCTGGAGTGGTGACTCCCTCCCCTCCTACGAGCAGTACTTC. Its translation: CAWSGDSLPSYEQYF.

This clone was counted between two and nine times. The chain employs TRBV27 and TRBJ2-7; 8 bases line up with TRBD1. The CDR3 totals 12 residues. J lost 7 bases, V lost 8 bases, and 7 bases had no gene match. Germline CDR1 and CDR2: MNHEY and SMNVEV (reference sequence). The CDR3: CASLSRGLEQYF. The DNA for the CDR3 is TGTGCCAGCCTAAGCAGGGGGCTGGAGCAGTACTTC.

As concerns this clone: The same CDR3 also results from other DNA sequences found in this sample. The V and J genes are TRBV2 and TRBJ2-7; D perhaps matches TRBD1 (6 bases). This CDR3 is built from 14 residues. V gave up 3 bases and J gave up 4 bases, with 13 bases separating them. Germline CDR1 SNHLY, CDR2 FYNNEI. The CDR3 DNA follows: TGTGCCAGCAGTGATACAGGGTCGGTATACGAGCAGTACTTC. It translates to CASSDTGSVYEQYF.

CDR3 in DNA: TGTGCCAGCAGTCCATTAGCGGGGAACACAGATACGCAGTATTTT. It yields the protein CASSPLAGNTDTQYF. The chain links TRBV27 to TRBJ2-3; TRBD2 matches at 8 bases. Germline trimming cut 5 bases from V and 2 bases from J; bases unmatched to any gene: 6. CDR1 and CDR2 (germline): MNHEY, SMNVEV (reference sequence). CDR3 length equals 15 residues.

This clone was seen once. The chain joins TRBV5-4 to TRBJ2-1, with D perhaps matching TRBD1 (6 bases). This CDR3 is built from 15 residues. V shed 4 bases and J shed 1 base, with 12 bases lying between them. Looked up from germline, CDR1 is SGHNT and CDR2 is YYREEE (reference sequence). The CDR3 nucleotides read TGTGCCAGCAGCAAGGACAGAGAATCCTACAATGAGCAGTTCTTC. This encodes CASSKDRESYNEQFF. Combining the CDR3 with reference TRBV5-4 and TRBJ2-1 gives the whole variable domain ETGVTQSPTHLIKTRGQQVTLRCSSQSGHNTVSWYQQALGQGPQFIFQYYREEENGRGNFPPRFSGLQFPNYSSELNVNALELDDSALYLCASSKDRESYNEQFFGPGTRLTVL.

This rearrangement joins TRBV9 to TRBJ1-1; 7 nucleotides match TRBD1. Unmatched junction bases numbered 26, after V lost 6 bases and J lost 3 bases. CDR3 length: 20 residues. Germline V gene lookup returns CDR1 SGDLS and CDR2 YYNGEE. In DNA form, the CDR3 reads TGTGCCAGCAACTCCCCTCTTCCATTTACAGGGGAAGGAGTTGACACTGAAGCTTTCTTT. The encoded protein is CASNSPLPFTGEGVDTEAFF.

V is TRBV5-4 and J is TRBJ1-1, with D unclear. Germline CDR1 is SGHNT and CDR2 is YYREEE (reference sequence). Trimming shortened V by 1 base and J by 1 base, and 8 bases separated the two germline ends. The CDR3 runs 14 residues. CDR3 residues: CASSLRQANTEAFF. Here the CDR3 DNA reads TGTGCCAGCAGCTTGAGGCAGGCGAACACTGAAGCTTTCTTT. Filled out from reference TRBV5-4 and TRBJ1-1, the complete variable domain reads ETGVTQSPTHLIKTRGQQVTLRCSSQSGHNTVSWYQQALGQGPQFIFQYYREEENGRGNFPPRFSGLQFPNYSSELNVNALELDDSALYLCASSLRQANTEAFFGQGTRLTVV.

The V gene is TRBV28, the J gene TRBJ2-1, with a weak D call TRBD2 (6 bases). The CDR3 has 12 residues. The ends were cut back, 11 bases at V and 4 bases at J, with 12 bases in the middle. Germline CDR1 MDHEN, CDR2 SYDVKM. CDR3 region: CASLGGYNEQFF. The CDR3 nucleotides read TGTGCCTCCCTTGGAGGGTACAATGAGCAGTTCTTC. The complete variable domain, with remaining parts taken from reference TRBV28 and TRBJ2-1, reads DVKVTQSSRYLVKRTGEKVFLECVQDMDHENMFWYRQDPGLGLRLIYFSYDVKMKEKGDIPEGYSVSREKKERFSLILESASTNQTSMYLCASLGGYNEQFFGPGTRLTVL.

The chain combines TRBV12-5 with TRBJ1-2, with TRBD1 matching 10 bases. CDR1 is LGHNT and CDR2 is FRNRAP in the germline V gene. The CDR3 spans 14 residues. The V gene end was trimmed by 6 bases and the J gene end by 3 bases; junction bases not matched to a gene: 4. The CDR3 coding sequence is TGTGCTAGTGGCCCCGGGACAGGGGACTATGGCTACACCTTC. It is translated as CASGPGTGDYGYTF.

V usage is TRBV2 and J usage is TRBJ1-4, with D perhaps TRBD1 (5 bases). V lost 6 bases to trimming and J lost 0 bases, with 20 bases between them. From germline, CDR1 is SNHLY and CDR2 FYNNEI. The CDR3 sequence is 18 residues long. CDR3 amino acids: CASSWTPLRDATNEKLFF. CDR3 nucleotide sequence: TGTGCCAGCAGCTGGACACCGCTCCGGGATGCAACTAATGAAAAACTGTTTTTT.

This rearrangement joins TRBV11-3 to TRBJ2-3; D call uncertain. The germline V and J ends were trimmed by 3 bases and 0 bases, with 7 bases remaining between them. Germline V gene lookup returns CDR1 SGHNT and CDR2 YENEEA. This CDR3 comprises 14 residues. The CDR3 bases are TGTGCCAGCAGCTTGGTTGGAAGCACAGATACGCAGTATTTT. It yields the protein CASSLVGSTDTQYF.